The 19 T cell receptor beta chains below all came from one sample that was sequenced in a study of T cell changes during pregnancy in multiple sclerosis. Clones were read by immunoSEQ multiplex PCR, and TCRdb kept only the in-frame ones, dropping some. The sample gives about 77,000 clones, roughly 91% of which show up once; 2% to 3% is in the top ten. Sequenced here: peripheral blood, sampled after pregnancy. The receptors were sampled from a female donor in good health, enrolled as a control in a pregnancy study.

The J gene is TRBJ1-2, the V gene TRBV30; D uncertain. There are 15 residues in the CDR3. In germline, CDR1 is GTSNPN, CDR2 SVGIG (reference sequence). V lost 0 bases, J lost 3 bases, and 14 bases lay in between. This CDR3 reads CAWSVRSSTDYGYTF. In nucleotides, the CDR3 is TGTGCCTGGAGTGTACGATCGAGCACAGACTATGGCTACACCTTC.

This clone was detected a few times. The chain recombines TRBV7-3 with TRBJ1-2; D possibly corresponds to TRBD1 (5 bases). Per the germline V gene, CDR1 is SGHTA and CDR2 is FQGTGA. The germline V and J ends were trimmed by 0 bases and 6 bases, with 11 bases remaining between them. The CDR3 length is 14 residues. CDR3 sequence: CASSLTPQGDGYTF. DNA of the CDR3: TGTGCCAGCAGCTTAACCCCCCAGGGTGATGGCTACACCTTC.

This chain links TRBV2 with TRBJ2-1, with D perhaps matching TRBD1 (6 bases). Germline assignment: CDR1 SNHLY and CDR2 FYNNEI. Trimming took off 9 bases at V and 2 bases at J, with 17 bases between the two ends. This CDR3 is 15 amino acids long. CDR3 loop: CAREGVQPPYNEQFF. The CDR3, as DNA: TGTGCCAGAGAGGGGGTACAGCCTCCCTACAATGAGCAGTTCTTC.

This clone was seen just once. CDR3: CASSIIGLGLAGGSSYNEQFF. The CDR3 nucleotides read TGTGCCAGTAGTATTATTGGTTTGGGGCTAGCGGGAGGGAGCTCCTACAATGAGCAGTTCTTC. V and J are TRBV19 and TRBJ2-1; 12 bases agree with TRBD2. The CDR3 is 21 residues long. Germline CDR1 and CDR2: LNHDA and SQIVND (reference sequence). V lost 3 bases to trimming and J lost 0 bases; unmatched junction nucleotides: 15.

V gene TRBV30 combines with J gene TRBJ1-1, with D unresolved. The CDR3 extends over 13 amino acids. V lost 2 bases to trimming and J lost 2 bases, with 9 bases between them. Germline V lookup: CDR1 GTSNPN, CDR2 SVGIG (reference sequence). The CDR3 DNA follows: TGTGCCTGGAGTATCCAGGCCAACACTGAAGCTTTCTTT. Protein sequence: CAWSIQANTEAFF.

The V call is TRBV7-2, the J call TRBJ2-3, with no clear D. V lost 3 bases to trimming and J lost 0 bases, with 10 bases between them. The CDR3 is 15 amino acids. Germline-derived CDR1 and CDR2 are SGHTA and FQGNSA. The CDR3 DNA reads TGTGCCAGCAGCTTTAGGAGAATGAGCACAGATACGCAGTATTTT. Translation: CASSFRRMSTDTQYF.

The V gene is TRBV28, the J gene TRBJ2-7; 10 bases align to TRBD2. After removal of 5 bases from V and 3 bases from J, the junction contained 10 bases not matched to a gene. Looked up from germline, CDR1 is MDHEN and CDR2 is SYDVKM. CDR3 size: 16 residues. The CDR3 is CASSPSGTSANYEQYF. CDR3 coding DNA: TGTGCCAGCAGTCCCTCCGGGACTAGCGCAAACTACGAGCAGTACTTC.

The chain uses TRBV6-5 and TRBJ1-1; no clear D. With 10 bases removed from V and 0 bases from J, the gap between germline ends came to 6 bases. Germline CDR1 is MNHEY and CDR2 is SVGAGI. The CDR3 totals 11 residues. CDR3 amino acids: CATMVNTEAFF. CDR3 nucleotide sequence: TGTGCCACTATGGTGAACACTGAAGCTTTCTTT.

CDR3 amino acids: CASSLTRQMNTGELFF. Here the CDR3 DNA reads TGTGCCAGCAGTTTAACTCGACAGATGAACACCGGGGAGCTGTTTTTT. The chain is built from TRBV27 and TRBJ2-2, with TRBD1 as a possible D gene (5 bases). The CDR3 totals 16 residues. V gave up 2 bases and J gave up 1 base, with 11 bases separating them. CDR1 is MNHEY and CDR2 is SMNVEV in the germline V gene (reference sequence).

The V call is TRBV6-5, the J call TRBJ2-7; maybe TRBD2 (6 bases). The CDR3 contains 14 residues. Germline CDR1 MNHEY, CDR2 SVGAGI. Between the trimmed V and J ends, which lost 0 bases and 0 bases, there was a span of 6 bases. CDR3 loop: CASSYSSGSYEQYF. The CDR3 DNA sequence: TGTGCCAGCAGTTACTCTAGCGGCTCCTACGAGCAGTACTTC.

V is TRBV29-1 and J is TRBJ2-7, with 9 bases lining up with TRBD1. The CDR3 covers 14 residues. After removal of 6 bases from V and 2 bases from J, the junction contained 8 bases not matched to a gene. The germline gives CDR1 SQVTM, CDR2 ANQGSEA. CDR3 residues: CSVSEGQGPYEQYF. The CDR3 DNA is TGCAGCGTATCTGAGGGACAGGGACCCTACGAGCAGTACTTC.

The chain carries TRBV7-2 and TRBJ2-5; 7 positions match TRBD2. The V gene end was trimmed by 1 base and the J gene end by 2 bases; junction bases not matched to a gene: 16. The CDR3 is 19 residues long. Germline lookup yields CDR1 SGHTA and CDR2 FQGNSA. The CDR3 sequence is CASSLVPLSAGASQETQYF. CDR3 coding DNA: TGTGCCAGCAGCTTAGTCCCCCTTTCGGCGGGAGCTTCTCAAGAGACCCAGTACTTC.

V usage is TRBV7-8 and J usage is TRBJ1-4; perhaps TRBD1 as D (6 bases). The V and J ends lost 2 bases and 0 bases respectively, with 13 bases between them. Germline V lookup: CDR1 SGHVS, CDR2 FQNEAQ. This CDR3 comprises 17 residues. This CDR3 is CASSLSRGVATNEKLFF. The DNA for the CDR3 is TGTGCCAGCAGCTTAAGCAGGGGAGTGGCAACTAATGAAAAACTGTTTTTT.

The rearrangement links TRBV6-5 to TRBJ2-1, with D perhaps matching TRBD2 (6 bases). This CDR3 is built from 12 residues. V lost 6 bases, J lost 12 bases, and 15 bases lay in between. CDR1 is MNHEY, CDR2 SVGAGI, per germline. Here the CDR3 DNA reads TGTGCCAGCAGGGACTATGTGCAGGCGCAGTTCTTC. This sequence encodes CASRDYVQAQFF.

The J gene is TRBJ2-5, the V gene TRBV7-8, with 11 positions matching TRBD2. V was pared by 2 bases and J by 4 bases, with 6 bases of the junction left unmatched. Germline V gene lookup returns CDR1 SGHVS and CDR2 FQNEAQ. CDR3 length: 16 amino acids. CDR3 in amino acids: CASSLFSSGRGETQYF. The CDR3 nucleotides read TGTGCCAGCAGCTTATTTAGTAGCGGGAGGGGAGAGACCCAGTACTTC.

A few counts support this clone. The V and J genes are TRBV7-9 and TRBJ1-1, with D tentatively TRBD1 (5 bases). Trimming removed 0 bases at V and 3 bases at J, with 11 bases between. CDR1 is SEHNR and CDR2 is FQNEAQ in the germline V gene (reference sequence). This CDR3 region has 15 residues. The CDR3 DNA reads TGTGCCAGCAGCTTAGCTTCAGGAGGGGACACTGAAGCTTTCTTT. Residues: CASSLASGGDTEAFF.

This chain connects TRBV7-2 to TRBJ2-7; D remains ambiguous. The germline V and J ends were trimmed by 2 bases and 2 bases, with 4 bases remaining between them. This CDR3 has 12 residues. Per germline, CDR1 SGHTA and CDR2 FQGNSA. CDR3 DNA sequence: TGTGCCAGCAGCTTAAGCCCCTACGAGCAGTACTTC. Translated: CASSLSPYEQYF.

The rearrangement joins TRBV28 to TRBJ1-1; 9 bases are a match to TRBD1. CDR1 and CDR2 from the germline V gene are MDHEN and SYDVKM. The CDR3 totals 15 residues. Trimming at V came to 2 bases and at J to 7 bases, leaving 8 bases not matched to a gene. CDR3 nucleotides: TGTGCCAGCAGTTTAGCTGGAGGGACAGGGTTTGAAGCTTTCTTT. It specifies CASSLAGGTGFEAFF.

In this sample, this clone turned up once. This chain connects TRBV5-1 to TRBJ2-1; D gene unclear. The V end lost 3 bases, the J end lost 0 bases, and 13 bases lay between the germline ends. The CDR3 spans 16 residues. The germline gives CDR1 SGHRS, CDR2 YFSETQ. CDR3 sequence: CASSSLPSNSYNEQFF. CDR3 coding DNA: TGCGCCAGCAGCTCTCTACCCTCGAACTCCTACAATGAGCAGTTCTTC. Based on the CDR3 plus reference TRBV5-1 and TRBJ2-1, the full variable domain is KAGVTQTPRYLIKTRGQQVTLSCSPISGHRSVSWYQQTPGQGLQFLFEYFSETQRNKGNFPGRFSGRQFSNSRSEMNVSTLELGDSALYLCASSSLPSNSYNEQFFGPGTRLTVL.